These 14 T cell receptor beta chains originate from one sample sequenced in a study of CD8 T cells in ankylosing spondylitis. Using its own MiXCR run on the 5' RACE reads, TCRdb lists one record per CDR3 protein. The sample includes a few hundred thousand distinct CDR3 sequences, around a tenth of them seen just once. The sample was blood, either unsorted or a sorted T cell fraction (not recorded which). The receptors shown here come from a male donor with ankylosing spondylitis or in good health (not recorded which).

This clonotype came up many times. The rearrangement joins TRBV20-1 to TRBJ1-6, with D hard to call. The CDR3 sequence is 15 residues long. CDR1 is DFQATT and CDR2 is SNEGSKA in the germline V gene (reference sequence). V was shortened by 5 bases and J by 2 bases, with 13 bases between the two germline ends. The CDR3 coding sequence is TGCAGTGCTCCCCCCTACAACACCTATAATTCACCCCTCCACTTT. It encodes CSAPPYNTYNSPLHF.

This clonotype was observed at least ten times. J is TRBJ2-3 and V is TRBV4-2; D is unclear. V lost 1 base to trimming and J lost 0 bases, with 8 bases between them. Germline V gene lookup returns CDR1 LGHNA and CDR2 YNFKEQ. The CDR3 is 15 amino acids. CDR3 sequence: CASSQADYSTDTQYF. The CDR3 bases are TGTGCCAGCAGCCAAGCGGATTATAGCACAGATACGCAGTATTTT.

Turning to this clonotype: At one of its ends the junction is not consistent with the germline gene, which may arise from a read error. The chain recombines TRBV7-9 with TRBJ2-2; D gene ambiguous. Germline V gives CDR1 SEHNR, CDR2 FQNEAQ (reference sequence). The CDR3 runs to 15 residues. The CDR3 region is CTSSSIRTNTGELFF. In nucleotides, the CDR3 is TGTACCAGCAGCTCAATCAGGACGAACACCGGGGAGCTGTTTTTT.

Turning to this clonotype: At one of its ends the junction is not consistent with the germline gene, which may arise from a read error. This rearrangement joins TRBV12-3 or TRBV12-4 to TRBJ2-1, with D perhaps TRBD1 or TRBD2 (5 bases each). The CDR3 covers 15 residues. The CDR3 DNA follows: TGTGCCAACAGTTTAGGCAGGGAGACCTACAATGAGCAGTTCTTC. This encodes CANSLGRETYNEQFF.

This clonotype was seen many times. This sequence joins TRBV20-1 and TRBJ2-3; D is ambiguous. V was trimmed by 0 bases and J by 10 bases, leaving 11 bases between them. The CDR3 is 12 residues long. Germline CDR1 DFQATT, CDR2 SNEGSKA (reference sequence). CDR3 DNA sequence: TGCAGTGCTAGAGATCAGGCAATGGCGCAGTATTTT. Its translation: CSARDQAMAQYF.

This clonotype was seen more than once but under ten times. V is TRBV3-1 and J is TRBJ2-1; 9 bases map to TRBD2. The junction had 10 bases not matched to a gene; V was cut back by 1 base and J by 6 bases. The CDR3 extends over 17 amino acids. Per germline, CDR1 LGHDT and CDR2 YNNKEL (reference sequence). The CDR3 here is CASSQGWTSAVSNEQFF. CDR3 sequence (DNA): TGTGCCAGCAGCCAAGGTTGGACTAGCGCGGTATCCAATGAGCAGTTCTTC.

This CDR3 is CASSFWGNQPQHF. The DNA of the CDR3 is TGTGCCAGCAGCTTCTGGGGGAATCAGCCCCAGCATTTT. The chain couples TRBV7-2 to TRBJ1-5, with D perhaps matching TRBD1 (5 bases). The CDR3 runs 13 residues. Germline V CDR1 and CDR2: SGHTA, FQGNSA. The V end was cut by 3 bases, the J end by 4 bases, with 7 bases between.

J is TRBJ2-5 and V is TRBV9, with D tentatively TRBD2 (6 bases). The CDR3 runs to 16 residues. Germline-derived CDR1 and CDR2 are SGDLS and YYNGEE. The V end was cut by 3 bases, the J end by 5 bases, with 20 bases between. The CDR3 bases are TGTGCCAGCAGCGGTGATGTGGCGGGAACTTGGGAGACCCAGTACTTC. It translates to CASSGDVAGTWETQYF.

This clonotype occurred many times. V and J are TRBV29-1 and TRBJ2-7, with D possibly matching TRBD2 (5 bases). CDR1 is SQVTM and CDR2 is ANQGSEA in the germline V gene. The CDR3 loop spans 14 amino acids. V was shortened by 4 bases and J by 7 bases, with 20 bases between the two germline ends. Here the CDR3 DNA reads TGCAGCGTTGGGGGTGCGGGTCCCCGTCGGGAGCAGTACTTC. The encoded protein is CSVGGAGPRREQYF.

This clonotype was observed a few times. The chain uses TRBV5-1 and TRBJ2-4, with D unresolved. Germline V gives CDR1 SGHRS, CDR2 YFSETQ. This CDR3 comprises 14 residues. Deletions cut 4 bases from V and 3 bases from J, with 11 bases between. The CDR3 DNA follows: TGCGCCAGCAGCCCGGACGTCGTCAAAAACATTCAGTACTTC. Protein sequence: CASSPDVVKNIQYF.

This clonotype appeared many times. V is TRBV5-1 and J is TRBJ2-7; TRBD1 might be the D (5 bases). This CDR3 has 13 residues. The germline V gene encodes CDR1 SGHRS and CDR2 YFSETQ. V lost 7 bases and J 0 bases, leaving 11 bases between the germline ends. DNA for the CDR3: TGCGCCAGCGGGTATGGGGCCTCCTACGAGCAGTACTTC. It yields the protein CASGYGASYEQYF.

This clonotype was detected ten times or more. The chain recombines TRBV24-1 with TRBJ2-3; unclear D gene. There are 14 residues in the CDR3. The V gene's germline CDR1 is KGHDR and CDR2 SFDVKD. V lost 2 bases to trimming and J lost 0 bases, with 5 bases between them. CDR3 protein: CATSDSASTDTQYF. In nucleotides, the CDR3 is TGTGCCACCAGTGATTCAGCTAGCACAGATACGCAGTATTTT.

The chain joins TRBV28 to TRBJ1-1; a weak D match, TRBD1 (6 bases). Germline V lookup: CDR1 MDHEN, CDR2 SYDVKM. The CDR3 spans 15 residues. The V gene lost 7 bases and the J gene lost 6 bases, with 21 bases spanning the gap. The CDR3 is CASTLGAGEVAEAFF. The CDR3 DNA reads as TGTGCCAGCACTCTAGGGGCAGGGGAAGTGGCTGAAGCTTTCTTT. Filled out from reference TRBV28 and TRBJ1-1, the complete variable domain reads DVKVTQSSRYLVKRTGEKVFLECVQDMDHENMFWYRQDPGLGLRLIYFSYDVKMKEKGDIPEGYSVSREKKERFSLILESASTNQTSMYLCASTLGAGEVAEAFFGQGTRLTVV.

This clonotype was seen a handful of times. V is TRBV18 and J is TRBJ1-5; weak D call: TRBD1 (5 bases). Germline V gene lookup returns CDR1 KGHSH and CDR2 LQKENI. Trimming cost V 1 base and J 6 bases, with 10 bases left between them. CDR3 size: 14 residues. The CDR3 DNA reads TGTGCCAGCTCACCACAGGGTCAGGGTCAGCCCCAGCATTTT. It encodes CASSPQGQGQPQHF. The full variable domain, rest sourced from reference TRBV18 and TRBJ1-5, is NAGVMQNPRHLVRRRGQEARLRCSPMKGHSHVYWYRQLPEEGLKFMVYLQKENIIDESGMPKERFSAEFPKEGPSILRIQQVVRGDSAAYFCASSPQGQGQPQHFGDGTRLSIL.